This T cell receptor (beta chain) was sequenced in a study of response to subunit inactivated influenza vaccine. TCRdb re-called the RT-PCR reads with MiXCR, one entry per CDR3 protein. Seen here are about 300,000 distinct CDR3 sequences, 20% to 25% observed once, and the top ten hold about 9.4%. Whole-study findings and limits: A suggestion made by the authors is that each seasonal influenza vaccination recruits few new T cells.

This clonotype was seen a handful of times. Its antigen is still unknown. Trimming left V 4 bases short and J 3 bases short, with 13 bases between. The CDR3 totals 16 residues. Germline CDR1 is MNHEY and CDR2 is SVGEGT. The starting material was PBMCs from blood, obtained about 20 months after vaccination. This clonotype originated in a man between 50 and 75 years old who received an inactivated influenza vaccine. The chain recombines TRBV6-2 or TRBV6-3 with TRBJ1-6; D possibly corresponds to TRBD1 (5 bases). CDR3 in amino acids: CASSSDGGVYNSPLHF. CDR3 in DNA: TGTGCCAGCAGTTCCGACGGGGGTGTCTATAATTCACCCCTCCACTTT.